This is a list of T cell receptor beta chains from one sample in a study of T-cell reconstitution after alpha-beta-depleted transplantation in children. MiXCR, applied by TCRdb to the PCR reads, yields one record per CDR3 protein. The profile shows about 440,000 distinct CDR3 sequences, 43% of them singletons. The sample here was PBMCs, taken before TCRalphabeta/CD19-depleted stem cell transplant. Receptor source: a girl aged 2-10 years with aplastic anemia, due to receive a stem cell transplant. The CDR3 runs from the conserved cysteine through the conserved F or W. D genes are given only for firm matches. Clone size is shown for a subset of rows, as once, few, many or a class of expanded clone.

v_gene	len	abundance	j_gene	d_gene	CDR3aa	CDR3nt
TRBV20-1	15	few	TRBJ2-7	-	CSARDLGQGLGEQYF	TGCAGTGCTAGAGATCTAGGCCAGGGGCTAGGCGAGCAGTACTTC
TRBV7-8	15	-	TRBJ1-1	TRBD1	CASSARTGGSGEAFF	TGTGCCAGCAGCGCACGGACAGGGGGCTCGGGTGAAGCTTTCTTT
TRBV7-2	13	few	TRBJ2-7	-	CASGVYQGYEQYF	TGTGCCAGCGGCGTGTACCAGGGCTACGAGCAGTACTTC
TRBV7-9	14	once	TRBJ2-1	-	CASRTTVSDNEQFF	TGTGCCAGCAGAACCACAGTCAGTGACAATGAGCAGTTCTTC
TRBV5-1	13	few	TRBJ2-2	-	CASSGNRAGQLFF	TGCGCCAGCAGCGGAAACAGGGCCGGGCAGCTGTTTTTT
TRBV28	14	-	TRBJ2-3	-	CASKEVFSTDTQYF	TGTGCCAGCAAAGAGGTGTTTAGCACAGATACGCAGTATTTT
TRBV28	15	few	TRBJ2-3	-	CASSLQGYSTDTQYF	TGTGCCAGCAGTTTACAGGGGTACAGCACAGATACGCAGTATTTT
TRBV7-8	15	many	TRBJ2-1	TRBD2	CASSLEGEGYNEQFF	TGTGCCAGCAGCTTAGAAGGGGAGGGGTACAATGAGCAGTTCTTC
TRBV29-1	13	many	TRBJ2-5	TRBD1	CSVADRGTETQYF	TGCAGCGTCGCGGACAGGGGTACCGAGACCCAGTACTTC
TRBV19	15	-	TRBJ1-5	-	CASSIAAGGNQPQHF	TGTGCCAGTAGTATAGCGGCAGGGGGCAATCAGCCCCAGCATTTT
TRBV9	15	-	TRBJ1-1	-	CASSVDPTWGTEAFF	TGTGCCAGCAGCGTAGATCCCACGTGGGGCACTGAAGCTTTCTTT
TRBV28	17	few	TRBJ2-3	TRBD1	CASSLPGQGEGTDTQYF	TGTGCCAGCAGCCTGCCCGGACAGGGAGAGGGCACAGATACGCAGTATTTT
TRBV7-9	15	once	TRBJ2-6	TRBD1	CASGIPGQGANVLTF	TGTGCCAGCGGCATCCCGGGACAGGGTGCCAACGTCCTGACTTTC
TRBV6-1	13	-	TRBJ2-7	TRBD2	CAISDLAGLEQYF	TGTGCCATCTCGGATCTAGCGGGACTCGAGCAGTACTTC
TRBV4-1	15	-	TRBJ1-2	-	CASSQGGRELGGYTF	TGCGCCAGCAGCCAAGGTGGCAGGGAACTCGGTGGCTACACCTTC
TRBV20-1	11	many	TRBJ2-1	-	CSASSGYHLFF	TGCAGTGCTAGCTCGGGCTACCATCTGTTCTTC
TRBV20-1	12	many	TRBJ2-3	-	CSYSTLADTQYF	TGCAGTTACTCCACGCTAGCAGATACGCAGTATTTT
TRBV7-8	14	many	TRBJ2-2	-	CASSSGANTGELFF	TGTGCCAGCAGCTCAGGAGCTAACACCGGGGAGCTGTTTTTT
TRBV7-9	13	many	TRBJ2-7	-	CACQAGNPGEQYF	TGTGCCTGCCAGGCAGGTAATCCGGGAGAGCAGTACTTC
TRBV5-1	12	-	TRBJ2-7	-	CASSIETYEQYF	TGCGCCAGCAGTATCGAGACCTACGAGCAGTACTTC
TRBV5-1	17	-	TRBJ1-2	-	CASSRLPVTAYDYGYTF	TGCGCCAGCAGCCGTCTCCCGGTCACAGCATACGACTATGGCTACACCTTC
TRBV6-6	13	-	TRBJ2-7	-	CASSATDAHEQYF	TGTGCCAGCAGTGCTACGGACGCCCACGAGCAGTACTTC
TRBV5-6	15	-	TRBJ2-2	-	CASSLIEMGTGELFF	TGTGCCAGCAGCTTGATAGAAATGGGGACCGGGGAGCTGTTTTTT
TRBV5-1	15	-	TRBJ2-2	-	CASSPGRANTGELFF	TGCGCCAGCAGCCCGGGCAGGGCGAACACCGGGGAGCTGTTTTTT
TRBV28	12	-	TRBJ2-2	-	CASRNDAGELFF	TGTGCCAGCAGGAATGACGCCGGGGAGCTGTTTTTT
TRBV20-1	13	few	TRBJ1-3	-	CSARYRSGNTIYF	TGCAGTGCTAGATATCGCTCTGGAAACACCATATATTTT
TRBV10-1	13	-	TRBJ2-7	-	CASSDVGPSEQYF	TGCGCCAGCAGTGACGTTGGGCCATCCGAGCAGTACTTC
TRBV5-1	15	-	TRBJ2-2	TRBD1	CASRMTGGNTGELFF	TGCGCCAGCAGGATGACAGGGGGGAACACCGGGGAGCTGTTTTTT
TRBV7-6	16	-	TRBJ2-3	TRBD2	CASSPPAGALTDTQYF	TGTGCCAGCAGCCCTCCTGCGGGAGCCCTCACAGATACGCAGTATTTT
TRBV5-5	15	few	TRBJ1-1	-	CASSFAPGRGLEAFF	TGTGCCAGCAGCTTTGCCCCAGGTCGAGGTCTTGAAGCTTTCTTT
TRBV2	13	many	TRBJ2-1	TRBD1	CASSRQGVNEQFF	TGTGCCAGCAGCCGACAGGGAGTGAATGAGCAGTTCTTC
TRBV11-2	11	many	TRBJ2-7	-	CASSLVAEQYF	TGTGCCAGCAGCTTAGTAGCCGAGCAGTACTTC
TRBV5-1	14	-	TRBJ2-7	TRBD2	CASSLIAGVYEQYF	TGCGCCAGCAGCTTAATAGCGGGAGTCTACGAGCAGTACTTC
TRBV28	17	many	TRBJ2-1	TRBD1	CASSFWGQTNSYNEQFF	TGTGCCAGCAGTTTCTGGGGACAGACAAACTCCTACAATGAGCAGTTCTTC
TRBV28	15	-	TRBJ2-7	-	CASSPRGDRSYEQYF	TGTGCCAGCAGTCCCAGGGGGGACCGATCCTACGAGCAGTACTTC
TRBV20-1	16	-	TRBJ2-5	-	CSARILVGGLQETQYF	TGCAGTGCTAGAATCCTCGTGGGGGGCCTGCAAGAGACCCAGTACTTC
TRBV5-1	15	many	TRBJ2-1	-	CASSLQGDYYNEQFF	TGCGCCAGCAGCTTGCAAGGGGATTACTACAATGAGCAGTTCTTC
TRBV7-9	15	many	TRBJ2-4	-	CASSLSETAKNIQYF	TGTGCCAGCAGCTTATCCGAGACGGCCAAAAACATTCAGTACTTC
TRBV3-1	15	-	TRBJ1-5	-	CASSQGIGANQPQHF	TGTGCCAGCAGCCAAGGAATTGGAGCAAATCAGCCCCAGCATTTT
TRBV6-5	18	few	TRBJ2-1	TRBD2	CASSYGRAGLASYNEQFF	TGTGCCAGCAGTTATGGGCGGGCGGGACTAGCTTCCTACAATGAGCAGTTCTTC
TRBV12-3/TRBV12-4	15	-	TRBJ2-7	TRBD2	CASSPGGTSAYEQYF	TGTGCCAGCAGTCCCGGCGGGACTAGTGCCTACGAGCAGTACTTC
TRBV20-1	14	-	TRBJ2-2	-	CSARDLGRGGELFF	TGCAGTGCTAGAGATCTCGGGCGAGGCGGGGAGCTGTTTTTT
TRBV20-1	15	-	TRBJ2-3	-	CSARDKNIGTDTQYF	TGCAGTGCTAGAGATAAAAATATCGGCACAGATACGCAGTATTTT
TRBV11-2	19	-	TRBJ2-3	TRBD2	CASSLVGLAGVTILDTQYF	TGTGCCAGCAGCTTAGTGGGACTAGCGGGGGTGACCATTTTAGATACGCAGTATTTT
TRBV6-5	18	-	TRBJ1-5	TRBD1	CASSYTRTGGSSNHPQHF	TGTGCCAGCAGTTACACCCGGACAGGGGGTAGTAGCAATCACCCCCAGCATTTT
TRBV12-3/TRBV12-4	14	many	TRBJ2-7	TRBD1	CASRPGTGSYEQYF	TGTGCCAGCAGACCCGGGACAGGCTCCTACGAGCAGTACTTC
TRBV20-1	13	-	TRBJ1-1	-	CSARDRGAAEAFF	TGCAGTGCTAGAGATCGGGGGGCCGCTGAAGCTTTCTTT
TRBV4-1	12	-	TRBJ2-3	-	CASSRPSDTQYF	TGCGCCAGCAGCCGGCCGAGCGATACGCAGTATTTT
TRBV25-1	15	-	TRBJ2-3	-	CASSREGEVTDTQYF	TGTGCCAGCAGTCGCGAGGGGGAGGTCACAGATACGCAGTATTTT
TRBV28	15	few	TRBJ1-5	TRBD1	CASRLQGANNQPQHF	TGTGCCAGCAGGCTACAGGGGGCTAACAATCAGCCCCAGCATTTT
TRBV7-2	15	many	TRBJ2-7	-	CASSLSGGTTYEQYF	TGTGCCAGCAGCTTATCCGGCGGGACCACCTACGAGCAGTACTTC